The 19 T cell receptor beta chains below were found in one sample sequenced in a study of a mutant IDH1 vaccine in newly diagnosed glioma. The time point: baseline, week 1 (first vaccination visit). The treatment denotes: pre-vaccination baseline after standard-of-care therapy. Profiling relied on immunoSEQ multiplex PCR, and the TCRdb table lists in-frame clones only, not all of them. Counted here are tens of thousands of clones, 82% occurring once; the ten biggest clones make up about 20%. This specimen was PBMCs, taken from a glioma patient treated with radiotherapy, temozolomide or both. The receptors here all came from a man in his thirties or forties with glioma.

The chain carries TRBV4-1 and TRBJ1-5; the D is unclear. V was shortened by 3 bases and J by 3 bases, with 15 bases between the two germline ends. CDR3 length equals 16 residues. Germline CDR1 is MGHRA and CDR2 is YSYEKL. The CDR3 nucleotides are TGCGCCAGCAGCCACTCGGAGGCACAGTTCAATCAGCCCCAGCATTTT. Translated, it gives CASSHSEAQFNQPQHF.

The gene calls are TRBV7-8 and TRBJ2-3; D is uncertain. V was cut by 0 bases and J by 6 bases, with 7 bases left in between. This CDR3 spans 13 amino acids. Germline V lookup: CDR1 SGHVS, CDR2 FQNEAQ. CDR3 loop: CASSLAIEDTQYF. DNA for the CDR3: TGTGCCAGCAGCTTAGCCATAGAGGATACGCAGTATTTT.

This chain links TRBV5-1 with TRBJ2-7; D perhaps matches TRBD1 (6 bases). CDR3 size: 14 residues. Trimming removed 0 bases from V and 7 bases from J, with 14 bases in between. Germline values: CDR1 SGHRS, CDR2 YFSETQ. The DNA for the CDR3 is TGCGCCAGCAGCTTGGATGGGGGCCCGGGGGAGCAGTACTTC. Its protein is CASSLDGGPGEQYF.

V gene TRBV27 combines with J gene TRBJ1-4, with D unclear. Germline V CDR1 and CDR2: MNHEY, SMNVEV (reference sequence). V shed 3 bases and J shed 7 bases, with 12 bases lying between them. This CDR3 has 14 amino acids. In DNA, the CDR3 is TGTGCCAGCAGTTTTTCTCTCAGCCCTGAAAAACTGTTTTTT. It translates to CASSFSLSPEKLFF.

The chain uses TRBV7-9 and TRBJ2-1; TRBD1 is a possible D gene (6 bases). Trimming left V 5 bases short and J 9 bases short, with 11 bases between. This CDR3 spans 12 amino acids. The germline CDR1 and CDR2 sequences are SEHNR and FQNEAQ (reference sequence). CDR3 amino acids: CASSKQGFEQFF. The CDR3 DNA sequence: TGTGCCAGCAGCAAACAGGGATTTGAGCAGTTCTTC.

The gene calls are TRBV7-9 and TRBJ2-7; the match to TRBD2 covers 9 bases. This CDR3 region has 14 residues. J gave up 2 bases and V 6 bases, and 5 bases lay outside the gene matches. Germline V gene lookup returns CDR1 SEHNR and CDR2 FQNEAQ (reference sequence). The CDR3 region has the DNA TGTGCCAGCAGGGCGGGACTAGCAACCTACGAGCAGTACTTC. Amino acids: CASRAGLATYEQYF.

The CDR3 region has the DNA TGTGCCAGCAGAATAGGGACAGCAGCCGGCAATGAGCAGTTCTTC. The encoded protein is CASRIGTAAGNEQFF. The V gene is TRBV25-1, the J gene TRBJ2-1; 7 bases map to TRBD1. Germline values: CDR1 MGHDK, CDR2 SYGVNS. The J segment lost 6 bases and the V segment lost 6 bases, leaving 11 bases of the junction unmatched. The CDR3 sequence is 15 residues long.

The V call is TRBV6-5, the J call TRBJ1-3; 7 nucleotides match TRBD1. Germline V gene lookup returns CDR1 MNHEY and CDR2 SVGAGI. The CDR3 loop spans 15 amino acids. With V trimmed by 7 bases and J by 0 bases, 6 bases remained unmatched. CDR3 bases: TGTGCCAGCACAAGGGGACAGATCTCTGGAAACACCATATATTTT. This sequence encodes CASTRGQISGNTIYF.

The rearrangement joins TRBV18 to TRBJ1-1; possible D gene TRBD1, 6 bases. The CDR3 totals 14 residues. Germline V gives CDR1 KGHSH, CDR2 LQKENI. V lost 0 bases and J lost 3, with 8 bases in between. CDR3 DNA sequence: TGTGCCAGCTCACCACCTGACAGGCACACTGAAGCTTTCTTT. Translating it yields CASSPPDRHTEAFF. The full variable domain, in which reference TRBV18 and TRBJ1-1 provide the parts outside the CDR3, is NAGVMQNPRHLVRRRGQEARLRCSPMKGHSHVYWYRQLPEEGLKFMVYLQKENIIDESGMPKERFSAEFPKEGPSILRIQQVVRGDSAAYFCASSPPDRHTEAFFGQGTRLTVV.

V gene TRBV10-3 combines with J gene TRBJ2-1; D might be TRBD2 (6 bases). The CDR3 sequence is 15 residues long. The V end was cut by 2 bases, the J end by 6 bases, with 14 bases between. CDR1 and CDR2 from the germline V gene are ENHRY and SYGVKD. The CDR3 nucleotides are TGTGCCATCAGTGAGGTGGCTAGCGAAACCAATGAGCAGTTCTTC. Its protein product is CAISEVASETNEQFF.

The genes are TRBV5-5 and TRBJ1-6; D remains ambiguous. Looked up from germline, CDR1 is SGHKS and CDR2 is YYEKEE (reference sequence). V was cut by 1 base and J by 7 bases, with 12 bases left in between. This CDR3 has 15 amino acids. The CDR3: CASSLFVEGNSPLHF. The CDR3 bases are TGTGCCAGCAGCTTGTTCGTAGAGGGAAATTCACCCCTCCACTTT.

The rearrangement links TRBV30 to TRBJ2-6, with 7 bases fitting TRBD2. J lost 0 bases, V lost 2 bases, and 13 bases had no gene match. The germline V gene encodes CDR1 GTSNPN and CDR2 SVGIG (reference sequence). This CDR3 comprises 19 residues. CDR3 nucleotide sequence: TGTGCCTGGAGTCCATTCGCGGGGGATTTATTCTCTGGGGCCAACGTCCTGACTTTC. Its translation: CAWSPFAGDLFSGANVLTF.

The J gene is TRBJ2-1, the V gene TRBV5-1; maybe TRBD1 (5 bases). Per germline, CDR1 SGHRS and CDR2 YFSETQ. Trimming took 4 bases from V and 0 from J, leaving 14 bases between them. This CDR3 is built from 16 residues. The chain's CDR3 is CASSGTRASSYNEQFF. The CDR3 nucleotides are TGCGCCAGCAGCGGCACCAGGGCAAGCTCCTACAATGAGCAGTTCTTC.

V usage is TRBV7-9 and J usage is TRBJ1-3; D perhaps matches TRBD1 (5 bases). This CDR3 has 14 residues. The V gene's germline CDR1 is SEHNR and CDR2 FQNEAQ (reference sequence). The ends were cut back, 0 bases at V and 8 bases at J, with 11 bases in the middle. CDR3 region: CASSLAQGGDTIYF. DNA of the CDR3: TGTGCCAGCAGCTTAGCGCAGGGAGGGGACACCATATATTTT.

The V and J genes are TRBV11-2 and TRBJ2-7; D is unresolved. CDR3 length: 14 amino acids. Per germline, CDR1 SGHAT and CDR2 FQNNGV. With 1 base removed from V and 6 bases from J, the gap between germline ends came to 13 bases. The CDR3 sequence: CASSLVGHSGEQYF. CDR3 sequence (DNA): TGTGCCAGCAGCTTAGTTGGGCATTCGGGCGAGCAGTACTTC. The whole variable domain, remainder taken from reference TRBV11-2 and TRBJ2-7, is EAGVAQSPRYKIIEKRQSVAFWCNPISGHATLYWYQQILGQGPKLLIQFQNNGVVDDSQLPKDRFSAERLKGVDSTLKIQPAKLEDSAVYLCASSLVGHSGEQYFGPGTRLTVT.

J is TRBJ1-1 and V is TRBV5-6; D unresolved. This CDR3 spans 12 amino acids. Germline V gene sequence: CDR1 SGHDT, CDR2 YYEEEE. Trimming took off 4 bases at V and 5 bases at J, with 9 bases between the two ends. The chain's CDR3 is CASSLRRTEAFF. CDR3 DNA: TGTGCCAGCAGCCTCCGTAGGACTGAAGCTTTCTTT. Filled out from reference TRBV5-6 and TRBJ1-1, the complete variable domain reads DAGVTQSPTHLIKTRGQQVTLRCSPKSGHDTVSWYQQALGQGPQFIFQYYEEEERQRGNFPDRFSGHQFPNYSSELNVNALLLGDSALYLCASSLRRTEAFFGQGTRLTVV.

This clone was seen a handful of times. This chain uses TRBV19 with TRBJ1-1; D call uncertain. V was shortened by 4 bases and J by 7 bases, with 7 bases between the two germline ends. CDR1 is LNHDA and CDR2 is SQIVND in the germline V gene (reference sequence). The CDR3 runs to 11 residues. The CDR3 sequence is CASSRYFEAFF. CDR3 bases: TGTGCCAGTAGTAGATACTTTGAAGCTTTCTTT.

The chain's CDR3 is CACQDRLNTEAFF. The DNA of the CDR3 is TGTGCCTGTCAGGATAGGCTGAACACTGAAGCTTTCTTT. The chain combines TRBV30 with TRBJ1-1; D ambiguous. Trimming took off 6 bases at V and 0 bases at J, with 11 bases between the two ends. CDR3 length: 13 amino acids. Germline V lookup: CDR1 GTSNPN, CDR2 SVGIG (reference sequence).

J is TRBJ2-7 and V is TRBV29-1, with TRBD1 identical over 10 bases. Germline trimming cut 2 bases from V and 3 bases from J; bases unmatched to any gene: 16. The CDR3 length is 18 residues. The germline V gene has CDR1 SQVTM and CDR2 ANQGSEA. CDR3 DNA: TGCAGCGTTGAATTGCCCTATGGTCGGGACAGGGGATACTACGAGCAGTACTTC. This encodes CSVELPYGRDRGYYEQYF.